One and the same sample provided the 21 T cell receptor beta chains below, sequenced in a study of beta chain features in type 1 diabetes. Reverse transcription of all isolated RNA meant that expressed TCRB transcripts were sequenced. Produced via immunoSEQ multiplex PCR; TCRdb's table is partial and in-frame only. The sample gives fewer than 45,000 clones, about 64% of which show up once; approximately 2% is in the top ten. The sequencing input was Tregs from blood. These receptors were obtained from a woman aged 25 to 45 in good health.

This clone turned up a few times. The chain couples TRBV5-4 to TRBJ1-6; 7 positions match TRBD1. The germline V gene has CDR1 SGHNT and CDR2 YYREEE (reference sequence). Trimming cost V 0 bases and J 7 bases; bases outside gene matches: 7. This CDR3 is 16 amino acids long. CDR3 sequence reads: CASSLDQGGENSPLHF. In DNA, the CDR3 is TGTGCCAGCAGCTTGGATCAGGGGGGTGAGAATTCACCCCTCCACTTT.

DNA of the CDR3: TGTGCCAGCAGTTTCGAGCCTCGCTACGAGCAGTACTTC. It specifies CASSFEPRYEQYF. The chain couples TRBV6-1 to TRBJ2-7; no reliable D call. Germline V CDR1 and CDR2: MNHNS, SASEGT. The CDR3 sequence is 13 residues long. V was clipped by 5 bases and J by 3 bases, with 11 bases between them.

This clone has just a few counts. V gene TRBV6-5 combines with J gene TRBJ2-2; unclear D gene. The CDR3 extends over 15 amino acids. Germline V gene sequence: CDR1 MNHEY, CDR2 SVGAGI. V was clipped by 2 bases and J by 1 base, with 8 bases between them. CDR3 coding DNA: TGTGCCAGCAGTTACCATCCAGGGAACACCGGGGAGCTGTTTTTT. Encoded protein: CASSYHPGNTGELFF.

This sequence joins TRBV15 and TRBJ2-2; 7 bases line up with TRBD2. Per the germline V gene, CDR1 is LNHNV and CDR2 is YYDKDF (reference sequence). This CDR3 spans 16 amino acids. V lost 0 bases and J lost 3; bases outside the gene matches: 4. CDR3 in amino acids: CATSRDPSGYTGELFF. DNA for the CDR3: TGTGCCACCAGCAGAGACCCTAGCGGCTACACCGGGGAGCTGTTTTTT.

The chain joins TRBV28 to TRBJ2-7; TRBD2 agrees at 7 bases. Germline assignment: CDR1 MDHEN and CDR2 SYDVKM. Trimming cost V 6 bases and J 0 bases; bases outside gene matches: 8. The CDR3 totals 15 residues. CDR3 amino acids: CASSGLGRNSYEQYF. The DNA for the CDR3 is TGTGCCAGCAGCGGACTAGGGCGGAACTCCTACGAGCAGTACTTC.

V usage is TRBV19 and J usage is TRBJ2-3, with 7 bases that match TRBD1. Germline CDR1 LNHDA, CDR2 SQIVND (reference sequence). The CDR3 has 14 amino acids. J was trimmed by 3 bases and V by 9 bases; bases with no gene match: 9. This CDR3 reads CASTRAGGTDTQYF. CDR3 DNA sequence: TGTGCCAGCACGCGGGCAGGGGGTACAGATACGCAGTATTTT.

J is TRBJ2-3 and V is TRBV11-2; 9 bases align to TRBD2. Germline lookup yields CDR1 SGHAT and CDR2 FQNNGV. V shed 1 base, J shed 2 bases, and the junction held 4 bases outside the gene matches. CDR3 length: 16 amino acids. CDR3 DNA sequence: TGTGCCAGCAGCTTAGGTAGCGGGGGATCCACAGATACGCAGTATTTT. It codes for CASSLGSGGSTDTQYF. The variable domain in full, with the rest retrieved from reference TRBV11-2 and TRBJ2-3, is EAGVAQSPRYKIIEKRQSVAFWCNPISGHATLYWYQQILGQGPKLLIQFQNNGVVDDSQLPKDRFSAERLKGVDSTLKIQPAKLEDSAVYLCASSLGSGGSTDTQYFGPGTRLTVL.

This clone has just one count. The chain couples TRBV18 to TRBJ2-7; the match to TRBD2 covers 16 bases. The CDR3 sequence is 16 residues long. Trimming took 0 bases from V and 9 from J; bases not matched to a gene: 5. Germline V gene data show CDR1 as KGHSH and CDR2 as LQKENI. The CDR3 here is CASSPPGTSGREVQYF. Here the CDR3 DNA reads TGTGCCAGCTCACCACCAGGGACTAGCGGGAGGGAGGTGCAGTACTTC.

The gene calls are TRBV30 and TRBJ2-1, with 14 bases identical to TRBD2. The CDR3 length is 17 residues. V dropped 6 bases and J dropped 2; count of bases not matched to a gene: 9. Germline V gives CDR1 GTSNPN, CDR2 SVGIG (reference sequence). The CDR3, as DNA: TGTGCCTGCACCGGGACTAGCGGGAGTAGCGCCTACAATGAGCAGTTCTTC. This translates into CACTGTSGSSAYNEQFF.

The chain's CDR3 is CASSFRVRLAGSFPNEQFF. DNA of the CDR3: TGCGCCAGCAGCTTCCGCGTGAGACTAGCGGGAAGTTTTCCCAATGAGCAGTTCTTC. V is TRBV5-1 and J is TRBJ2-1; TRBD2 matches 11 bases. Unmatched junction bases numbered 16, after V lost 2 bases and J lost 6 bases. The CDR3 has 19 amino acids. The V gene's germline CDR1 is SGHRS and CDR2 YFSETQ.

This rearrangement joins TRBV11-1 to TRBJ2-1; 7 bases are a match to TRBD2. V shed 0 bases and J 7 bases; nucleotides not matched to a gene: 9. Germline CDR1 and CDR2: SGHAT and FQDESV (reference sequence). This CDR3 has 16 amino acids. CDR3 sequence (DNA): TGTGCCAGCAGCTTAGCGGGTCTAGCGGTAAGAAATGAGCAGTTCTTC. This encodes CASSLAGLAVRNEQFF.

The chain combines TRBV2 with TRBJ2-6; 7 positions match TRBD1. The V and J ends lost 3 bases and 2 bases, in that order; junction bases with no gene match: 7. There are 17 residues in the CDR3. From germline, CDR1 is SNHLY and CDR2 FYNNEI. This CDR3 reads CASSDRDRVAGANVLTF. Here the CDR3 DNA reads TGTGCCAGCAGTGATCGAGACAGGGTCGCTGGGGCCAACGTCCTGACTTTC.

J is TRBJ2-4 and V is TRBV5-1, with 9 bases lining up with TRBD1. Germline V CDR1 and CDR2: SGHRS, YFSETQ. The CDR3 totals 14 residues. With V trimmed by 4 bases and J by 9 bases, 8 bases remained unmatched. Written as DNA, the CDR3 is TGCGCCAGCAGCCAAGGACAGGGGCGCTTCATTCAGTACTTC. Its protein product is CASSQGQGRFIQYF.

Of note for this clone: The junction departs from the called germline gene at one end, perhaps through a read error. In the same sample, other DNA sequences code for this CDR3. The J gene is TRBJ1-1, the V gene TRBV27; D is unclear. The CDR3 runs to 14 residues. Per the germline V gene, CDR1 is MNHEY and CDR2 is SMNVEV (reference sequence). The CDR3 sequence is CASSFGRENTEAFF. The DNA of the CDR3 is TGTGCCAGCAGTTTCGGGCGGGAGAACACTGAAGCCTTCTTT.

The chain couples TRBV19 to TRBJ2-2; the D is unclear. Germline CDR1 is LNHDA and CDR2 is SQIVND (reference sequence). The CDR3 consists of 17 residues. V was clipped by 0 bases and J by 3 bases, with 14 bases between them. DNA for the CDR3: TGTGCCAGTAGTATAGATCGCGTACAGACCTACACCGGGGAGCTGTTTTTT. This sequence encodes CASSIDRVQTYTGELFF. The entire variable domain, with the rest obtained from reference TRBV19 and TRBJ2-2, is as follows: DGGITQSPKYLFRKEGQNVTLSCEQNLNHDAMYWYRQDPGQGLRLIYYSQIVNDFQKGDIAEGYSVSREKKESFPLTVTSAQKNPTAFYLCASSIDRVQTYTGELFFGEGSRLTVL.

Remarks on this clone: One end of the junction does not line up with germline, which may come from a read error. J is TRBJ2-5 and V is TRBV7-2; 9 nucleotides match TRBD2. Germline V gene data show CDR1 as SGHTA and CDR2 as FQGNSA. This CDR3 contains 15 residues. For the CDR3, the DNA is TGCGCCAGCAGCCAAGCGGGGGGAGGGGGAGAGACCCAGTACTTC. It codes for CASSQAGGGGETQYF.

This clone was recorded a few times. The J gene is TRBJ1-2, the V gene TRBV27, with TRBD1 identical over 8 bases. CDR3 length equals 15 residues. Germline CDR1 is MNHEY and CDR2 is SMNVEV (reference sequence). Unmatched junction bases numbered 6, after V lost 2 bases and J lost 4 bases. The CDR3 is CASSLIGQGSYGYTF. CDR3 in DNA: TGTGCCAGCAGTTTAATCGGACAGGGTAGCTATGGCTACACCTTC.

J is TRBJ1-5 and V is TRBV28; TRBD1 is a possible D gene (5 bases). V lost 6 bases and J 2 bases, leaving 14 bases between the germline ends. The CDR3 is made up of 15 amino acids. The germline CDR1 and CDR2 sequences are MDHEN and SYDVKM. Here the CDR3 reads CASSPAPGGNQPQHF. CDR3 sequence (DNA): TGTGCCAGCAGCCCTGCCCCGGGGGGCAATCAGCCCCAGCATTTT. The complete variable domain, with remaining parts taken from reference TRBV28 and TRBJ1-5, reads DVKVTQSSRYLVKRTGEKVFLECVQDMDHENMFWYRQDPGLGLRLIYFSYDVKMKEKGDIPEGYSVSREKKERFSLILESASTNQTSMYLCASSPAPGGNQPQHFGDGTRLSIL.

The V gene is TRBV29-1, the J gene TRBJ2-7, with 10 bases matching TRBD1. The ends lost 6 bases at V and 0 bases at J; junction bases unmatched: 8. This CDR3 region has 15 residues. The germline gives CDR1 SQVTM, CDR2 ANQGSEA. CDR3 bases: TGCAGCGTCGTGACAGGGGGCGCGAGCTCCTACGAGCAGTACTTC. Its translation: CSVVTGGASSYEQYF.

The chain joins TRBV9 to TRBJ2-3, with TRBD1 matching 9 bases. The CDR3 contains 18 residues. The germline V gene has CDR1 SGDLS and CDR2 YYNGEE. V shed 0 bases, J shed 1 base, and the junction held 9 bases outside the gene matches. The chain's CDR3 is CASSVDGGTGLRTDTQYF. DNA for the CDR3: TGTGCCAGCAGCGTAGACGGGGGGACAGGGTTGCGCACAGATACGCAGTATTTT.

The chain couples TRBV28 to TRBJ2-1; D not resolved. With 5 bases removed from V and 10 bases from J, the gap between germline ends came to 12 bases. Germline CDR1 MDHEN, CDR2 SYDVKM. The CDR3 is made up of 12 amino acids. In DNA, the CDR3 is TGTGCCAGCAGTCCCCGTATGGGCGAGCAGTTCTTC. Amino acid sequence: CASSPRMGEQFF. The full variable domain, completed using reference TRBV28 and TRBJ2-1, is DVKVTQSSRYLVKRTGEKVFLECVQDMDHENMFWYRQDPGLGLRLIYFSYDVKMKEKGDIPEGYSVSREKKERFSLILESASTNQTSMYLCASSPRMGEQFFGPGTRLTVL.